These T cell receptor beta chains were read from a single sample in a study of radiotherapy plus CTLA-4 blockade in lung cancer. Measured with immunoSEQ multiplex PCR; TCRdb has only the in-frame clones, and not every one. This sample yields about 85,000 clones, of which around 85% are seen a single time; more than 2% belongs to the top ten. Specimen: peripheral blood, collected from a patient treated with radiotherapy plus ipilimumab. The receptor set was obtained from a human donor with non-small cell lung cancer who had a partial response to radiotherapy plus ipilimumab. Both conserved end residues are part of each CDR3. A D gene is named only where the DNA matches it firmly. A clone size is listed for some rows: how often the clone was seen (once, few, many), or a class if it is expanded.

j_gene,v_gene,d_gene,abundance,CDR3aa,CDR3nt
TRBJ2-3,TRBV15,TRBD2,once,CATSRATSGTDTQYF,TGTGCCACCAGCAGAGCGACTAGCGGCACAGATACGCAGTATTTT
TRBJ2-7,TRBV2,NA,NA,CASSYQHPWEQYF,TGTGCCAGCAGTTACCAACACCCTTGGGAGCAGTACTTC
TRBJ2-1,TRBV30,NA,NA,CAWSGRQGNYNEQFF,TGTGCCTGGAGTGGACGTCAGGGTAACTACAATGAGCAGTTCTTC
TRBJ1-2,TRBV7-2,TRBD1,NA,CASSSSTGTGYGYTF,TGTGCCAGCAGCTCGTCCACCGGGACAGGCTATGGCTACACCTTC
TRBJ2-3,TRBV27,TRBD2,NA,CASTPTSGSTDTQYF,TGTGCCAGCACTCCGACTAGCGGTAGCACAGATACGCAGTATTTT
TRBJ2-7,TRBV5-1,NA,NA,CASAAMGSSYEQYF,TGCGCCAGCGCTGCGATGGGCAGCTCCTACGAGCAGTACTTC
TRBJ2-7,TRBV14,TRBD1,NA,CASSYRTGAYEQYF,TGTGCCAGCAGCTACCGGACAGGGGCCTACGAGCAGTACTTC
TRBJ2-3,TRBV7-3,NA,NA,CASSSPGGGTDTQYF,TGTGCCAGCAGCTCGCCTGGCGGGGGCACAGATACGCAGTATTTT
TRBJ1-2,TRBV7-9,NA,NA,CASSSELAGAGYTF,TGTGCCAGCAGCTCTGAACTGGCAGGGGCTGGCTACACCTTC
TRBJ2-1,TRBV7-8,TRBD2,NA,CASSLQGTSGMTLYNEQFF,TGTGCCAGCAGCTTACAGGGGACTAGCGGGATGACGCTATACAATGAGCAGTTCTTC
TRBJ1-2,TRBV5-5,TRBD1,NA,CASSLGQGGNYGYTF,TGTGCCAGCAGCTTGGGACAGGGGGGTAACTATGGCTACACCTTC
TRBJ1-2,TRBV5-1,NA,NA,CASSLSPDYGYTF,TGCGCCAGCAGCTTGTCGCCAGACTATGGCTACACCTTC
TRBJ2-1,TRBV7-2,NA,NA,CASSFQATYNEQFF,TGTGCCAGCAGCTTTCAGGCTACCTACAATGAGCAGTTCTTC
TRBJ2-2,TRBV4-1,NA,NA,CASSPRTNSNTGELFF,TGCGCCAGCAGCCCTCGGACAAACTCGAACACCGGGGAGCTGTTTTTT
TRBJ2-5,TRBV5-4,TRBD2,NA,CASSLGASGRAGETQYF,TGTGCCAGCAGCTTGGGGGCTAGCGGGAGGGCTGGGGAGACCCAGTACTTC
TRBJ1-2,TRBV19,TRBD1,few,CASSIDAGQGAFRGYTF,TGTGCCAGTAGTATAGATGCGGGACAGGGGGCGTTTCGTGGCTACACCTTC
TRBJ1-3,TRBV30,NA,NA,CAWSVGQNPGNTIYF,TGTGCCTGGAGTGTTGGCCAGAACCCTGGAAACACCATATATTTT
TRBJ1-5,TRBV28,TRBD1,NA,CASTTGTYNQPQHF,TGTGCCAGTACGACAGGGACTTATAATCAGCCCCAGCATTTT
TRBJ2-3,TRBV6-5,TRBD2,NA,CASSYHGTSATDTQYF,TGTGCCAGCAGTTACCACGGGACTAGCGCCACAGATACGCAGTATTTT
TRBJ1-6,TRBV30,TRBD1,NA,CALNSVRDRGSPLHF,TGTGCCTTGAATTCCGTTCGGGACAGGGGGTCACCCCTCCACTTT
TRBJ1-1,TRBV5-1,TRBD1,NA,CASSRDRGPTEAFF,TGCGCCAGCAGCCGGGACAGGGGGCCAACTGAAGCTTTCTTT
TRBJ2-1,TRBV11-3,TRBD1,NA,CASSSQSTGGSNEQFF,TGTGCCAGCAGCTCGCAATCAACAGGGGGCTCTAATGAGCAGTTCTTC
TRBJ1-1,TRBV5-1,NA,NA,CASSLGGPNTEAFF,TGCGCCAGCAGCTTGGGAGGGCCGAACACTGAAGCTTTCTTT
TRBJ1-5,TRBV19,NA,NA,CASSIWAAGGYQPQHF,TGTGCCAGTAGCATTTGGGCTGCCGGGGGGTATCAGCCCCAGCATTTT
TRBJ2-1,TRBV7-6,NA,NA,CASTIGPGVKSYNEQFF,TGTGCCAGCACAATCGGCCCGGGAGTGAAGTCCTACAATGAGCAGTTCTTC
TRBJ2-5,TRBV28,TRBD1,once,CASSTSGGVETQYF,TGTGCCAGCAGCACGTCAGGGGGCGTTGAGACCCAGTACTTC
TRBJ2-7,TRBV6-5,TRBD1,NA,CASSYGTGSHEQYF,TGTGCCAGCAGTTACGGGACAGGGTCCCACGAGCAGTACTTC